This T cell receptor beta chain derives from a study of CD8+ T cells in alopecia areata (dated by TCRdb to the late 2010s). Context from the whole study: Treated patients were enrolled in an open-label pilot trial of oral tofacitinib, 5 to 10 mg twice daily, for moderate-to-severe alopecia areata. Tofacitinib was administered for 6 to 18 months, and 6 months of follow-up off drug were then conducted to assess delayed response and recurrence. Disease severity in treated patients was measured with the SALT score, which quantifies the percentage of affected scalp surface area. The study used high-throughput TCRbeta sequencing to examine T cell clonal expansion in alopecia areata, in both the C3H/HeJ mouse model and human patients. Scalp tissue and sorted CD4+ and CD8+ peripheral blood T cells from patchy and totalis/universalis alopecia areata patients and from healthy controls were covered by human TCRbeta sequencing. Biopsies were taken from tofacitinib-treated patients at baseline and at 4 and 24 weeks of treatment, and a later scalp biopsy was taken in several of the tofacitinib-treated patients. Clonality in the scalp was compared among normal scalp (n=4), patchy alopecia areata scalp (n=8), and alopecia totalis/universalis scalp (n=8). RNA came from the PAXgene miRNA kit for fixed scalp, the miRNeasy kit for PBMCs, and the RNeasy kit for mouse skin. Amplification of TCRbeta CDR3 regions was done by immunoSEQ multiplex PCR using 35 Vbeta forward primers and 13 Jbeta reverse primers. Findings and caveats that apply to the study as a whole: Compared with mice, TCR sequences shared between patients were less clear, possibly partly because of HLA diversity across the patient population. The treated cohort was small, with a single nonresponder, so links between baseline CD8+ expansion and response need larger studies. During tofacitinib treatment, many expanded lesional clones remained in scalp and blood, and this persistence may partly explain relapse after treatment is stopped. With tofacitinib, both scalp clonality and the number of expanded CD8+ clones among the top 100 scalp clones went down significantly. Unlike mouse skin, where gammadelta T cells dominate, normal human skin contains resident alphabeta T cells that get sequenced too, which complicates analysis of the scalp TCR repertoire. Higher clonality and more expanded CD8+ clones were observed in lesional scalp than in normal scalp, particularly in alopecia totalis/universalis, a finding suggestive of antigenic drive.

Taken from the germline V gene (reference sequence), the CDR1 and CDR2 loops are MNHEY and SMNVEV. Measured from the cysteine to the phenylalanine, the CDR3 is 13 residues long. Of all the DNA, just the CDR3 is kept, 39 bases in frame from base 1. At the junction V is shortened by 6 bases and J by 2 bases, with 11 bases in between. Note on this clone: Its antigen is still unknown. No base-level quality is on record; no much larger clone is a single base apart.

The method behind the library was the immunoSEQ multiplex PCR assay. To provide template for TCR sequencing, every sample had RNA extracted and reverse transcribed into cDNA. SuperScript III was used to make first-strand cDNA, primed with a 2:1 mix of oligo-dT and random hexamers. A synthetic immune receptor repertoire was used to measure amplification bias, and any remaining bias was corrected computationally. From the authors' description of their analysis: Raw reads were preprocessed to remove errors, and CDR3 was defined according to IMGT conventions as the region from the conserved cysteine to phenylalanine. Clonality was calculated as 1 minus Shannon entropy normalized by log2 of the number of productive unique TCRs. CD4 or CD8 identity of scalp clones was inferred by cross-referencing scalp TCRbeta sequences with sorted blood CD4 and CD8 repertoires. As stored in TCRdb, this immuneACCESS dataset retains in-frame rearrangements with V and J assigned. A fraction of the clones does not appear; measured against another copy, unresolved V genes explain less than half of the discrepancy, and the remainder lacks a known reason. V, J and clone size derive from that table, while D and trimming were established from the DNA sequence. The sample table contains about 170,000 clones; only one count was recorded for about 54% of them. The top ten hold roughly 17% of the sample.

Taken with the paper, the label for treatment or condition translates to: oral pan-JAK inhibitor, 5-10 mg twice daily. From alopecia areata patients, peripheral blood was collected along with lesional scalp punch biopsies. PBMCs were isolated by density centrifugation and stained for CD3, CD4 and CD8, after which CD4+ and CD8+ T cells were sorted on a FACSAria. Specimen: CD4+ T cells sorted from blood, collected at week 56, from a patient treated with tofacitinib. The receptor's source is a human donor with alopecia areata. The rearrangement joined TRBV27 to TRBJ2-7; perhaps TRBD2 is the D gene, with 5 bases matching. CDR3 reads: CASRPRAPYEQYF. The DNA reads TGTGCCAGCAGACCGAGGGCTCCCTACGAGCAGTACTTC.